The 23 T cell receptor beta chains below all came from one sample that was sequenced in a study of human T cells and chemical hapten exposure. The time point is: patch test 2, 6 weeks after DPC sensitization. The treatment here: therapeutic diphenylcyclopropenone sensitization with weekly scalp DPC. TCRdb used MiXCR to reprocess the RACE reads, holding one entry per CDR3 protein. The repertoire holds under 450,000 distinct CDR3 sequences, about 6% seen once, with about 5% in the top ten. Sequenced here: whole blood, sampled in connection with sensitization to the hapten diphenylcyclopropenone (DPC). The receptors derive from a young woman with alopecia areata. Some clones in this sample may be carry-over from other donors' samples.

Ten or more counts support this clonotype. The CDR3 region has the DNA TGCGCCAGCAGCTTGGTCGGGGACTATGGCTACACCTTC. It is translated as CASSLVGDYGYTF. V is TRBV5-1 and J is TRBJ1-2, with D uncertain. The CDR3 is made up of 13 amino acids. Germline CDR1 and CDR2: SGHRS and YFSETQ. Trimming removed 0 bases from V and 3 bases from J, with 6 bases in between.

At least ten counts were recorded for this clonotype. The J gene is TRBJ1-1, the V gene TRBV11-2, with D perhaps matching TRBD1 (5 bases). This CDR3 contains 16 residues. V was pared by 4 bases and J by 3 bases, with 18 bases between. Germline V gene sequence: CDR1 SGHAT, CDR2 FQNNGV. This chain's CDR3 is CASSSRAGRTDTEAFF. The CDR3, as DNA: TGTGCCAGCAGCTCCCGGGCAGGGCGTACGGACACTGAAGCTTTCTTT.

This clonotype was detected a few times. The rearrangement uses TRBV10-3 and TRBJ1-5; D is unclear. This CDR3 region has 15 residues. V was shortened by 6 bases and J by 6 bases, with 18 bases between the two germline ends. In germline, CDR1 is ENHRY, CDR2 SYGVKD. The CDR3 DNA reads as TGTGCCATCAGGGGGAACCACGAATTCTTTCAGCCCCAGCATTTT. This gives the protein CAIRGNHEFFQPQHF.

The V call is TRBV27, the J call TRBJ2-7; D tentatively reads TRBD1 or TRBD2 (5 bases each). The CDR3 loop spans 14 amino acids. V was trimmed by 5 bases and J by 4 bases, leaving 15 bases between them. Germline CDR1 and CDR2: MNHEY and SMNVEV (reference sequence). The CDR3 bases are TGTGCCAGCAGTGCCCAGGGTCCGGGGTACGAGCAGTACTTC. Translating gives CASSAQGPGYEQYF.

This clonotype was detected many times. The chain uses TRBV5-1 and TRBJ1-1, with 10 bases matching TRBD1. CDR1 and CDR2 (germline): SGHRS, YFSETQ. The V gene end was trimmed by 6 bases and the J gene end by 3 bases; junction bases not matched to a gene: 8. CDR3 length equals 15 residues. The DNA of the CDR3 is TGCGCCAGCACTATCACAGGACAGGGGGACACTGAAGCTTTCTTT. This encodes CASTITGQGDTEAFF.

In its sample, this clonotype was seen many times. This rearrangement joins TRBV12-3 or TRBV12-4 to TRBJ1-1, with D possibly TRBD1 on 5 matching bases. The CDR3 is made up of 15 amino acids. Trimming took 5 bases from V and 1 from J, leaving 14 bases between them. CDR3 sequence reads: CASSPWDRSNTEAFF. The CDR3 DNA reads TGTGCCAGCAGTCCCTGGGACCGATCGAACACTGAAGCTTTCTTT.

The chain couples TRBV7-6 to TRBJ2-2; no clear D. From germline, CDR1 is SGHVS and CDR2 FNYEAQ. The ends were cut back, 4 bases at V and 3 bases at J, with 6 bases in the middle. This CDR3 contains 13 residues. The CDR3 DNA is TGTGCCAGCAGCTCCCGTGACACCGGGGAGCTGTTTTTT. It encodes CASSSRDTGELFF.

This clonotype was counted a few times. Written as DNA, the CDR3 is TGCGCCAGCAGCTTCCCCGGACAGGGCGAAGACGAGCAGTACTTC. Amino acid sequence: CASSFPGQGEDEQYF. V is TRBV5-1 and J is TRBJ2-7; TRBD1 aligns across 8 bases. Germline-derived CDR1 and CDR2 are SGHRS and YFSETQ. The trim removed 2 bases at V and 5 bases at J, leaving 9 bases unmatched. The CDR3 consists of 15 residues.

The chain combines TRBV9 with TRBJ1-6; D gene uncertain. The CDR3 covers 16 residues. With 0 bases removed from V and 10 bases from J, the gap between germline ends came to 17 bases. Germline-derived CDR1 and CDR2 are SGDLS and YYNGEE. The CDR3, as DNA: TGTGCCAGCAGCGTAGGATCGCCGGAACTCTCCTCACCCCTCCACTTT. Translating it yields CASSVGSPELSSPLHF.

This clonotype was observed a handful of times. At one end the junction does not follow the germline gene, possibly because of a read error. This chain uses TRBV7-7 with TRBJ2-5, with 13 positions matching TRBD2. Germline V gives CDR1 SSHAT, CDR2 FNYEAQ (reference sequence). This CDR3 is built from 15 residues. CDR3 in amino acids: CASSSGLAGPETQYF. CDR3 bases: TGTGCTAGCAGCTCGGGACTAGCGGGGCCAGAGACCCAGTACTTC.

This clonotype was recorded a few times. The chain employs TRBV5-1 and TRBJ1-2; possibly TRBD1 for D (5 bases). The germline V gene encodes CDR1 SGHRS and CDR2 YFSETQ. V lost 4 bases and J lost 6, with 16 bases in between. CDR3 size: 14 residues. DNA of the CDR3: TGCGCCAGCAGCCGCCAGGGAGAAAGTAATGGCTACACCTTC. It translates to CASSRQGESNGYTF.

This chain links TRBV29-1 with TRBJ2-3, with 10 positions matching TRBD2. Germline lookup yields CDR1 SQVTM and CDR2 ANQGSEA. This CDR3 contains 16 residues. V shed 3 bases, J shed 5 bases, and the junction held 11 bases outside the gene matches. DNA for the CDR3: TGCAGCGTTGATTTTAGCGGGGGGCTTCCGGTAGATACGCAGTATTTT. The encoded protein is CSVDFSGGLPVDTQYF.

This clonotype was picked up many times. This chain joins TRBV3-1 and TRBJ2-1; 11 bases are shared with TRBD2. This CDR3 contains 15 residues. Germline V CDR1 and CDR2: LGHDT, YNNKEL (reference sequence). After removal of 0 bases from V and 11 bases from J, the junction contained 6 bases not matched to a gene. In nucleotides, the CDR3 is TGTGCCAGCAGCCAAGAAGATGGACTAGCGGGTAAGCAGTTCTTC. Translating gives CASSQEDGLAGKQFF.

This clonotype was recorded many times. The chain has TRBV4-3 and TRBJ1-1; 11 bases agree with TRBD1. Losses at the gene ends were 3 bases for V and 5 bases for J; bases not matched to a gene: 8. The CDR3 covers 16 residues. Germline V gene lookup returns CDR1 LGHNA and CDR2 YSLEER. The DNA for the CDR3 is TGCGCCAGCAGCCATGTTTCCGGGACAGGGGGGACTGAAGCTTTCTTT. Translated, it gives CASSHVSGTGGTEAFF.

This clonotype has a count of ten or more. The J gene is TRBJ1-1, the V gene TRBV7-3, with 7 bases aligning to TRBD1. The V and J ends lost 6 bases and 4 bases, in that order; junction bases with no gene match: 11. The germline gives CDR1 SGHTA, CDR2 FQGTGA. This CDR3 contains 15 residues. The CDR3 DNA reads as TGTGCCAGCAGTCCCGGGACAGATATGGGCACTGAAGCTTTCTTT. It translates to CASSPGTDMGTEAFF.

This clonotype was detected a few times. The gene calls are TRBV18 and TRBJ2-7; D remains ambiguous. CDR1 KGHSH and CDR2 LQKENI come from the germline V gene. Trimming stripped 4 bases from V and 7 bases from J, with 8 bases between. This CDR3 region has 11 residues. The CDR3 nucleotides read TGTGCCAGCTCACTAGAAGCTGAGCAGTACTTC. Translating it yields CASSLEAEQYF.

J is TRBJ2-3 and V is TRBV6-6; D is uncertain. The CDR3 is 16 amino acids. Germline lookup yields CDR1 MNHNY and CDR2 SVGAGI (reference sequence). The V end lost 2 bases, the J end lost 5 bases, and 17 bases lay between the germline ends. CDR3 sequence: CASSYPLGNLKDTQYF. Written as DNA, the CDR3 is TGTGCCAGCAGTTACCCCCTAGGGAATCTCAAAGATACGCAGTATTTT.

The chain is built from TRBV3-1 and TRBJ2-7, with TRBD1 matching 11 bases. The V gene end was trimmed by 3 bases and the J gene end by 7 bases; junction bases not matched to a gene: 2. In germline, CDR1 is LGHDT, CDR2 YNNKEL (reference sequence). The CDR3 loop spans 13 amino acids. The CDR3 here is CASSQDRGREQYF. The DNA of the CDR3 is TGTGCCAGCAGCCAGGACAGGGGGCGGGAGCAGTACTTC.

This clonotype was seen at least ten times. This rearrangement joins TRBV6-2 or TRBV6-3 to TRBJ2-7; D may be TRBD1 or TRBD2 (5 bases each). The V and J ends lost 2 bases and 5 bases respectively, with 10 bases between them. The CDR3 covers 13 residues. The germline gives CDR1 MNHEY, CDR2 SVGEGT. The chain's CDR3 is CASSYGGMDEQYF. In nucleotides, the CDR3 is TGTGCCAGCAGTTACGGGGGAATGGACGAGCAGTACTTC.

The gene calls are TRBV4-3 and TRBJ1-2, with TRBD1 as a possible D gene (6 bases). V dropped 1 base and J dropped 4 bases, with 16 bases sitting between them. Germline CDR1 reads LGHNA; CDR2 reads YSLEER. The CDR3 length is 16 residues. The CDR3 loop is CASSQGRGGRGYGYTF. The CDR3 region has the DNA TGCGCCAGCAGCCAAGGCCGTGGGGGCAGGGGCTATGGCTACACCTTC.

This clonotype has at least ten counts. J is TRBJ1-1 and V is TRBV12-3 or TRBV12-4, with 10 bases aligning to TRBD1. The CDR3 runs 12 residues. J lost 10 bases, V lost 3 bases, and 2 bases had no gene match. CDR3 in DNA: TGTGCCAGCAGTTTTAGGGACAGGGGAGCTTTCTTT. This codes for CASSFRDRGAFF.

The table lists this clonotype with many counts. The genes are TRBV15 and TRBJ1-2; TRBD1 might be the D (5 bases). The CDR3 is 16 amino acids. Deletions cut 0 bases from V and 3 bases from J, with 14 bases between. The germline gives CDR1 LNHNV, CDR2 YYDKDF (reference sequence). The CDR3 spells CATSREGRVRDYGYTF. Written as DNA, the CDR3 is TGTGCCACCAGCAGAGAGGGCAGGGTGCGGGACTATGGCTACACCTTC.

This clonotype has at least ten counts. The CDR3 reads CSARAGGGNEKLFF. CDR3 sequence (DNA): TGCAGTGCTCGCGCAGGGGGTGGTAATGAAAAACTGTTTTTT. The gene calls are TRBV20-1 and TRBJ1-4, with 7 positions matching TRBD1. CDR1 and CDR2 (germline): DFQATT, SNEGSKA (reference sequence). The CDR3 spans 14 residues. The ends lost 5 bases at V and 4 bases at J; junction bases unmatched: 7.